Below, one T cell receptor beta chain is given with its context. What it binds is unknown. Germline and junction disagree at one end, which may indicate a read error. The sample belongs to a study of CD4+ T cells in melanoma. Study-wide results and limits: Diverse differentiation states were reported for melanoma neoantigen-specific CD4+ T cells. A reported correlation linked neoantigen-specific CD4+ T cells to CD8+, macrophage and B cell function.

Clones were read by immunoSEQ multiplex PCR, and TCRdb kept only the in-frame ones, dropping some. The table includes roughly 150,000 clones, 80% to 95% detected once. The source of this sequence is a human donor with melanoma.

This chain's CDR3 is CASTLGGINEQFF. In DNA, the CDR3 is TGTGCCAGCACCTTAGGGGGGATCAATGAGCAGTTCTTC. The chain joins TRBV7-9 to TRBJ2-1; D might be TRBD1 or TRBD2, each matching 6 bases. This CDR3 has 13 residues. The germline CDR1 and CDR2 sequences are SEHNR and FQNEAQ (reference sequence).